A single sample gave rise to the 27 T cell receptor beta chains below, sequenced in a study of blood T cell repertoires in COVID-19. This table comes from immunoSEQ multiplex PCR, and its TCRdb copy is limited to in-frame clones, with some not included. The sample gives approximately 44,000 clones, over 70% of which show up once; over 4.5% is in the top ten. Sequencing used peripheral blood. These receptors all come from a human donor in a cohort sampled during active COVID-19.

As DNA, the CDR3 is TGTGCCAGCAGCCCGGAACAGGGCCGTGAAGCTTTCTTT. Translation gives CASSPEQGREAFF. This chain connects TRBV7-3 to TRBJ1-1, with a weak D call TRBD1 (6 bases). The germline V gene encodes CDR1 SGHTA and CDR2 FQGTGA. The CDR3 has 13 amino acids. V was pared by 5 bases and J by 7 bases, with 14 bases between. Together with reference TRBV7-3 and TRBJ1-1, the CDR3 gives the full variable domain: GAGVSQTPSNKVTEKGKYVELRCDPISGHTALYWYRQSLGQGPEFLIYFQGTGAADDSGLPNDRFFAVRPEGSVSTLKIQRTERGDSAVYLCASSPEQGREAFFGQGTRLTVV.

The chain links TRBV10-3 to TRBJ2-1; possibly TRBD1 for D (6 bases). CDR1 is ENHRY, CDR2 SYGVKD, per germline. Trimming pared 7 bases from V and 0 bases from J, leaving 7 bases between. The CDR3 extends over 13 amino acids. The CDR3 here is CAITDSSYNEQFF. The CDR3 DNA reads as TGTGCCATCACGGACAGCTCCTACAATGAGCAGTTCTTC.

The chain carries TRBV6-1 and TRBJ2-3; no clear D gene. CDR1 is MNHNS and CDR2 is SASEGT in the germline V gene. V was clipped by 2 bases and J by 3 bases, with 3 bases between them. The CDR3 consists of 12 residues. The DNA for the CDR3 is TGTGCCAGCAGTGAACGTACAGATACGCAGTATTTT. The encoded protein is CASSERTDTQYF.

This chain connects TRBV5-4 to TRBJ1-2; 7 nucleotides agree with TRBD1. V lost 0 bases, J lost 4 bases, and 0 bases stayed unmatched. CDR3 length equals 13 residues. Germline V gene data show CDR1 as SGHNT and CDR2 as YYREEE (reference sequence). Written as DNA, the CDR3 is TGTGCCAGCAGCTTGGAGGGGGCCTATGGCTACACCTTC. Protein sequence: CASSLEGAYGYTF.

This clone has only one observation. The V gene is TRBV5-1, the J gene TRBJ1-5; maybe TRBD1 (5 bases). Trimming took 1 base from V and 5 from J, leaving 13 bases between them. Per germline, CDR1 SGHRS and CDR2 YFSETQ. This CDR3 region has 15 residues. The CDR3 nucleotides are TGCGCCAGCAGCTTGCTGGGGGGATCCGATCAGCCCCAGCATTTT. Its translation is CASSLLGGSDQPQHF.

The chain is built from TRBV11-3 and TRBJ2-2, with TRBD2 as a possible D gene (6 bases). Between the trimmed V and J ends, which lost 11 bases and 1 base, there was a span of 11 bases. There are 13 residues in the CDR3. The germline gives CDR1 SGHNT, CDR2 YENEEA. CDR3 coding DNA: TGTGCCTCCGGGACTCAGAACACCGGGGAGCTGTTTTTT. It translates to CASGTQNTGELFF. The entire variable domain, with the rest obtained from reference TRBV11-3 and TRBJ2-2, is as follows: EAGVVQSPRYKIIEKKQPVAFWCNPISGHNTLYWYLQNLGQGPELLIRYENEEAVDDSQLPKDRFSAERLKGVDSTLKIQPAELGDSAVYLCASGTQNTGELFFGEGSRLTVL.

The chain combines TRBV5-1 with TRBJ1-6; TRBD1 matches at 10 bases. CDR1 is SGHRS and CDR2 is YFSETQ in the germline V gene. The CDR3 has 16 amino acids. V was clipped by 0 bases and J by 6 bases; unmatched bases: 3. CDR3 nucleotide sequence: TGCGCCAGCAGCTTGGCAGGGACAGGGGTTAATTCACCCCTCCACTTT. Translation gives CASSLAGTGVNSPLHF.

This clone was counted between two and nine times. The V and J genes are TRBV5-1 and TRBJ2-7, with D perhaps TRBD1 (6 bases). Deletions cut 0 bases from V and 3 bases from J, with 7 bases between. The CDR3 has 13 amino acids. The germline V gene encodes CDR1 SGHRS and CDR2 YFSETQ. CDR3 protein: CASSLVGGYEQYF. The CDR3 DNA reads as TGCGCCAGCAGCTTGGTAGGGGGCTACGAGCAGTACTTC.

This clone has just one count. CDR3 residues: CASSLAVLSTQYF. The DNA of the CDR3 is TGTGCCAGCAGCTTGGCGGTGTTATCTACGCAGTATTTT. The chain links TRBV5-5 to TRBJ2-3; no clear D. With 0 bases removed from V and 8 bases from J, the gap between germline ends came to 10 bases. The CDR3 has 13 residues. Germline CDR1 is SGHKS and CDR2 is YYEKEE (reference sequence).

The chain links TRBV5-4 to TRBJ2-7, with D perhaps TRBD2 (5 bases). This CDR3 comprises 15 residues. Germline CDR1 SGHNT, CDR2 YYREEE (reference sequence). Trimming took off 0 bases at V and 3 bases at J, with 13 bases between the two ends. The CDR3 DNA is TGTGCCAGCAGCTTGGAGGGAGCCAGAGGCTACGAGCAGTACTTC. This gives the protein CASSLEGARGYEQYF.

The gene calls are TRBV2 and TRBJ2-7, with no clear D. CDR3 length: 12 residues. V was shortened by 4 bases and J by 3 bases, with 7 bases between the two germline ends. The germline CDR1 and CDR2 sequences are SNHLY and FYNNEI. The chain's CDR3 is CASSGSIYEQYF. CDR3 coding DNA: TGTGCCAGCAGTGGTTCTATCTACGAGCAGTACTTC.

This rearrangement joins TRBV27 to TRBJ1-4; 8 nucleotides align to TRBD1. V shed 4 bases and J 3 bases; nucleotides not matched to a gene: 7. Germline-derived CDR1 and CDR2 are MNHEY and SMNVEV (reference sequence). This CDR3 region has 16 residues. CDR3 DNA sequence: TGTGCCAGCAGTTCGCCAACAGGGGGGCCTAATGAAAAACTGTTTTTT. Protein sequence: CASSSPTGGPNEKLFF.

CDR3 DNA: TGTGCCAGCAGAAGGACAGCCTCCTACGAGCAGTACTTC. It translates to CASRRTASYEQYF. The chain has TRBV7-2 and TRBJ2-7; maybe TRBD1 (6 bases). The V end was cut by 6 bases, the J end by 0 bases, with 9 bases between. CDR1 is SGHTA and CDR2 is FQGNSA in the germline V gene. The CDR3 loop spans 13 amino acids.

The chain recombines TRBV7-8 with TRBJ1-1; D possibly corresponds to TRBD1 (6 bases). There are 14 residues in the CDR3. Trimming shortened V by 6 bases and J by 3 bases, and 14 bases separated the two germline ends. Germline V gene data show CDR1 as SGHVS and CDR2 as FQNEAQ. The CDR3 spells CASRLGGHDTEAFF. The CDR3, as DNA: TGTGCCAGCAGGTTGGGGGGGCACGACACTGAAGCTTTCTTT.

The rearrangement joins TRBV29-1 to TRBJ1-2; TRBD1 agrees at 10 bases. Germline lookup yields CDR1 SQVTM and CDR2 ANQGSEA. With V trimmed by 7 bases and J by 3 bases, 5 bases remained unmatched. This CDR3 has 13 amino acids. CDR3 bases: TGCAGCGCCAGGGACAGGGGATACTATGGCTACACCTTC. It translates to CSARDRGYYGYTF.

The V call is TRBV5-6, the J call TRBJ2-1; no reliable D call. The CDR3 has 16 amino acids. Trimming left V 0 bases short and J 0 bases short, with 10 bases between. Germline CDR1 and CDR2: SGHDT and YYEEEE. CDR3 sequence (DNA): TGTGCCAGCAGCTTGGATCCTCCGAGCTCCTACAATGAGCAGTTCTTC. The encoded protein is CASSLDPPSSYNEQFF.

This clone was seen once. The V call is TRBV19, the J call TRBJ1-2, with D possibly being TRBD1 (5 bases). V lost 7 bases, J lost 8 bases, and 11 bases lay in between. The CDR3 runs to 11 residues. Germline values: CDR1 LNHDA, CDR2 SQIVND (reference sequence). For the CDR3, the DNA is TGTGCCAGTACGGGACTGTGGGGCTACACCTTC. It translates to CASTGLWGYTF.

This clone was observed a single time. CDR3 DNA: TGTGCCAGCAGCTTTCAAACCTGGACTAGCGGCGAGCAGTACTTC. As protein: CASSFQTWTSGEQYF. The genes are TRBV11-2 and TRBJ2-7; 10 bases are shared with TRBD2. Trimming cost V 3 bases and J 6 bases; bases outside gene matches: 8. CDR1 and CDR2 from the germline V gene are SGHAT and FQNNGV. The CDR3 runs 15 residues.

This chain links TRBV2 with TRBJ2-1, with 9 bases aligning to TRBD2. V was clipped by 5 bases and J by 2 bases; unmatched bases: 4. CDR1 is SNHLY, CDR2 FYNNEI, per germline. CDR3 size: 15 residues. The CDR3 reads CASSTASGAYNEQFF. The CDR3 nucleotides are TGTGCCAGCAGTACCGCTAGCGGGGCCTACAATGAGCAGTTCTTC.

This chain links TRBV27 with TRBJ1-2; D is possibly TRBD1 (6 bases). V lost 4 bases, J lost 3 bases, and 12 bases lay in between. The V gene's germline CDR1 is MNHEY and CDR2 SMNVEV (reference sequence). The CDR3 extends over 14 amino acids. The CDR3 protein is CASSSTGSDYGYTF. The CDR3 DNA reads TGTGCCAGCAGTTCCACAGGGTCGGACTATGGCTACACCTTC.

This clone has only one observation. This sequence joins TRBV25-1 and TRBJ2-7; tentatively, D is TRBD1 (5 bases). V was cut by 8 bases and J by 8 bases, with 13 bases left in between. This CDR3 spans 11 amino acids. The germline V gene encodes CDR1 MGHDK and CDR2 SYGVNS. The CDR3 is CASSEDTKQYF. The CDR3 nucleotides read TGTGCCAGCTCTGAGGACACGAAGCAGTACTTC.

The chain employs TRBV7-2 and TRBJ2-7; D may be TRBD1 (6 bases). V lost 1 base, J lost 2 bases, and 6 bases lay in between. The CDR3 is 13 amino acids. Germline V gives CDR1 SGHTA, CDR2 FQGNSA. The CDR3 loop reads CASSLGGPYEQYF. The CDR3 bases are TGTGCCAGCAGCTTAGGGGGGCCCTACGAGCAGTACTTC.

The CDR3 sequence: CASSATGTSGGALFF. For the CDR3, the DNA is TGTGCCAGCAGCGCTACCGGGACTAGCGGGGGGGCACTGTTCTTC. This chain joins TRBV7-8 and TRBJ2-1; 16 bases map to TRBD2. CDR1 SGHVS and CDR2 FQNEAQ come from the germline V gene. CDR3 length: 15 amino acids. The V and J ends lost 5 bases and 15 bases, in that order; junction bases with no gene match: 10.

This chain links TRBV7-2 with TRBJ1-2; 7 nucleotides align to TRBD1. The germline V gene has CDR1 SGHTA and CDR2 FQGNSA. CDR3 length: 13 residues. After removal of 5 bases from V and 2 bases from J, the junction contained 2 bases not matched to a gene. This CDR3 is CASSTGQNYGYTF. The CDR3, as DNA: TGTGCCAGCAGCACGGGACAGAACTATGGCTACACCTTC.

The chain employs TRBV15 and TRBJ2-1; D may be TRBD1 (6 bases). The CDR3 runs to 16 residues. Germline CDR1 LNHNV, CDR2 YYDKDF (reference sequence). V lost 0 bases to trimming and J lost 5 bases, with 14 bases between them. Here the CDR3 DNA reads TGTGCCACCAGCAGAGAGTGGGGGCGCGATCACAATGAGCAGTTCTTC. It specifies CATSREWGRDHNEQFF.

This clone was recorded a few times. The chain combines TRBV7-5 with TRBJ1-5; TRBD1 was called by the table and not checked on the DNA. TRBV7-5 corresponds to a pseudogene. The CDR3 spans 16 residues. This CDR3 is CARSLRDTGSNQPQHF. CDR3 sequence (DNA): TGTGCCAGAAGCCTAAGGGACACTGGGAGCAATCAGCCCCAGCATTTT.

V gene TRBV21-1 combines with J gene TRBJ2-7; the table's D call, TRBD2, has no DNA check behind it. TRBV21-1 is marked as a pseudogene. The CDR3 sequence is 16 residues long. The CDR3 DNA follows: TGTGCCAGCAGCCCCGTCCTGACTAGCGTAGCCGACGAGCAGTACTTC. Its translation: CASSPVLTSVADEQYF.